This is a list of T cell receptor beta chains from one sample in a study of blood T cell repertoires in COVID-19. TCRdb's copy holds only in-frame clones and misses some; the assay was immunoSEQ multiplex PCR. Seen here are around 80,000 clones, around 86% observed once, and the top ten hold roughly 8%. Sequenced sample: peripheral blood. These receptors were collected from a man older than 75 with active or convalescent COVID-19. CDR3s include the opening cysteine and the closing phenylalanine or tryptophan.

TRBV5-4 CASSLLRRGLTDTQYF
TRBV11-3 CASSMGLAGNEQFF
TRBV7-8 CASSADTGVGETQYF
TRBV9 CASSPQVDSGNTIYF
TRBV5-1 CASSLDPGGEISPLHF
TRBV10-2 CASATGVRTDTQYF
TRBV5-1 CASSPTSGNTGELFF
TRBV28 CASSLTTASGNTIYF
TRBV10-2 CASSESALAGETQYF
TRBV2 CASRNRVESETQYF
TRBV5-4 CASSLSGTDTQYF
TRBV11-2 CASSLAFRGDTQYF
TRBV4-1 CASSLRSSGISETQYF
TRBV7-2 CASSLAGGLYYNSPLHF
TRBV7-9 CASSLSAGADTQYF
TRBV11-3 CASSSTPLDEQFF
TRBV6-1 CASSEQGNQPQHF
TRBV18 CASSPDRGRGETQYF
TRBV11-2 CASSLDRDREAFF
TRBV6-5 CASSYSQGAGEKLFF
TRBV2 CARRSESYNEQFF
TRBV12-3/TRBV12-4 CASSFDPGPLHF
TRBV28 CASSITRQGGEKLFF
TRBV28 CASSPLAGGNQPQHF
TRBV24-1 CATSSGQDNEKLFF
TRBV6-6 CASSYSGGDQPQHF
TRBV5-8 CASSGYETGHGYTF
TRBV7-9 CASSTRGRYNEQFF
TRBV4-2 CASSQAQASNEKLFF
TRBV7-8 CASSLGPGDYGYTF
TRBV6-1 CASSVGSGQGNSPLHF
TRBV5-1 CASSPGERDGTDTQYF
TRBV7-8 CASSLARSGELFF
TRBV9 CASSLSQNTEAFF